The sequence of this T cell receptor (beta chain) was determined in a study of blood T cells in healthy people across ages. Study-level results: Diversity figures based on one million T cells were deemed too low.

This CDR3 is built from 16 residues. In germline, CDR1 is SGHAT, CDR2 FQNNGV. Sample-barcoded 5' priming and a J-beta primer mix drove a second PCR of roughly 7 to 11 cycles. Via MiXCR, TCRdb re-called the 5' RACE reads, giving one row per CDR3 protein. Here the sample spans about 750,000 distinct CDR3 sequences, less than 70% being singletons. Of note for this clonotype: Antigen: not known.

Sequencing was done on a sample of blood. V and J are TRBV11-2 and TRBJ2-5, with D perhaps TRBD2 (5 bases). The better agreement between TRBJ2-7 and the DNA end casts doubt on the J call. The clonotype originates from an older man in good health. The CDR3 spells CASSLVSGLMGDEQYF. The CDR3 DNA is TGTGCCAGCAGCTTAGTATCGGGGTTGATGGGTGACGAGCAGTACTTC.